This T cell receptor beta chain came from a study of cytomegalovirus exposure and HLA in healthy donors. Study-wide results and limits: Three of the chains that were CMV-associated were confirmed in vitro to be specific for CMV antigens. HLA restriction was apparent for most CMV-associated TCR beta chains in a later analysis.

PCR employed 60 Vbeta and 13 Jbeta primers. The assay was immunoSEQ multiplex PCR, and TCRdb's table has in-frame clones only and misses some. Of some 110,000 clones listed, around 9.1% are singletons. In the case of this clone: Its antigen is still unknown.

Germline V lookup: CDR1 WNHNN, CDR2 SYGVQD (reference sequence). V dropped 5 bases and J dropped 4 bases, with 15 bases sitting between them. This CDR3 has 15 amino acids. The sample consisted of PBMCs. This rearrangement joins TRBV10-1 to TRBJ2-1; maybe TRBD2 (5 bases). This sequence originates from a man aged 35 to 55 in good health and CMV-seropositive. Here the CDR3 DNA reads TGCGCCAGCAGTATAAGCGGTACGGGGTACAATGAGCAGTTCTTC. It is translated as CASSISGTGYNEQFF.